This T cell receptor beta chain emerged from a study of naive and memory T cell subsets. Germline V gene data show CDR1 as SGDLS and CDR2 as YYNGEE. Trimming shortened V by 0 bases and J by 0 bases, and 7 bases separated the two germline ends. This CDR3 spans 16 amino acids. Two oligonucleotides, mixed equimolar, formed the beta constant-region primer covering TRBC1 and TRBC2. TCRdb re-analysed the UMI-ligation and nested PCR reads in MiXCR, keeping a single row per CDR3 protein. This sample carries about 90,000 distinct CDR3 sequences, around 6.5% of them seen once, and the ten largest clones take 1.6%.

Input material: central memory CD4+ T cells from blood. The sequence came from a human donor in good health. The rearrangement uses TRBV9 and TRBJ2-6; no clear D gene. CDR3: CASSVDYSSGANVLTF. DNA for the CDR3: TGTGCCAGCAGCGTAGATTACAGCTCTGGGGCCAACGTCCTGACTTTC.